The 17 T cell receptor beta chains presented below share a single source sample, sequenced in a study of identifying expanded T cells in peripheral blood. Sequenced by immunoSEQ multiplex PCR; TCRdb stores in-frame clones only, minus some. The sample has tens of thousands of clones, about 88% seen once. The sequenced sample was blood. These receptors all stem from a person aged 18 to 75 in good health.

The chain has TRBV5-6 and TRBJ1-2; D is possibly TRBD1 (5 bases). Germline V gene data show CDR1 as SGHDT and CDR2 as YYEEEE. The CDR3 length is 13 residues. Trimming stripped 4 bases from V and 6 bases from J, with 13 bases between. Here the CDR3 reads CASSPGTVNGYTF. The CDR3 DNA reads TGTGCCAGCAGCCCAGGGACCGTCAATGGCTACACCTTC.

A single count supports this clone. The chain employs TRBV2 and TRBJ1-5, with 9 bases that match TRBD1. CDR3 length equals 15 residues. Germline V gene sequence: CDR1 SNHLY, CDR2 FYNNEI. V trimming: 6 bases; J trimming: 3 bases; junction bases outside the gene matches: 6. As DNA, the CDR3 is TGTGCCAGCAGCCAGGACAGGGGTTCCAATCAGCCCCAGCATTTT. It specifies CASSQDRGSNQPQHF.

V is TRBV2 and J is TRBJ2-7; D unclear. Trimming shortened V by 5 bases and J by 6 bases, and 8 bases separated the two germline ends. The germline CDR1 and CDR2 sequences are SNHLY and FYNNEI. The CDR3 runs to 11 residues. The CDR3 DNA reads TGTGCCAGCAGTCTCGTTTTCGAGCAGTACTTC. Translating gives CASSLVFEQYF. Full variable domain (remainder filled in from reference TRBV2 and TRBJ2-7): EPEVTQTPSHQVTQMGQEVILRCVPISNHLYFYWYRQILGQKVEFLVSFYNNEISEKSEIFDDQFSVERPDGSNFTLKIRSTKLEDSAMYFCASSLVFEQYFGPGTRLTVT.

This sequence joins TRBV7-2 and TRBJ1-2; D might be TRBD1 (6 bases). V lost 6 bases to trimming and J lost 6 bases, with 14 bases between them. The CDR3 consists of 13 residues. The V gene's germline CDR1 is SGHTA and CDR2 FQGNSA. Here the CDR3 DNA reads TGTGCCAGCAGACTGGACAGAACCCATGGCTACACCTTC. It codes for CASRLDRTHGYTF.

V and J are TRBV6-6 and TRBJ1-6; maybe TRBD1 (5 bases). The CDR3 covers 15 residues. Germline-derived CDR1 and CDR2 are MNHNY and SVGAGI (reference sequence). The V end lost 9 bases, the J end lost 6 bases, and 18 bases lay between the germline ends. CDR3 in amino acids: CASTTGTGGNSPLHF. The CDR3 DNA is TGTGCCAGTACCACCGGGACGGGAGGTAATTCACCCCTCCACTTT.

This clone was picked up one time. J is TRBJ1-2 and V is TRBV2, with D possibly being TRBD1 (6 bases). V was trimmed by 8 bases and J by 6 bases, leaving 13 bases between them. This CDR3 spans 12 amino acids. Germline CDR1 is SNHLY and CDR2 is FYNNEI. For the CDR3, the DNA is TGTGCCAGCCAGACAGGCCAGCATGGCTACACCTTC. This translates into CASQTGQHGYTF.

The chain carries TRBV4-1 and TRBJ2-3; 11 bases line up with TRBD2. Germline CDR1 is MGHRA and CDR2 is YSYEKL. V shed 1 base and J 7 bases; nucleotides not matched to a gene: 1. CDR3 length equals 14 residues. The CDR3 sequence is CASSQGLAGNTQYF. CDR3 in DNA: TGCGCCAGCAGCCAAGGACTAGCGGGGAATACGCAGTATTTT.

The DNA of the CDR3 is TGTGCCACCATGTCAGGGTCAGGAGATACCGGGGAGCTGTTTTTT. Its translation is CATMSGSGDTGELFF. V is TRBV15 and J is TRBJ2-2; a weak D match, TRBD1 (5 bases). The CDR3 is made up of 15 amino acids. Germline CDR1 and CDR2: LNHNV and YYDKDF (reference sequence). V was shortened by 7 bases and J by 5 bases, with 17 bases between the two germline ends.

This chain uses TRBV7-3 with TRBJ2-3; the D gene could be TRBD1 or TRBD2 (5 bases each). V shed 5 bases and J shed 2 bases, with 26 bases lying between them. The CDR3 is 19 residues long. Germline V gene data show CDR1 as SGHTA and CDR2 as FQGTGA. Written as DNA, the CDR3 is TGTGCCAGCAGCCCCGACGTAATAGACCCCCTGGGGGTCACAGATACGCAGTATTTT. This gives the protein CASSPDVIDPLGVTDTQYF. Combining the CDR3 with reference TRBV7-3 and TRBJ2-3 gives the whole variable domain GAGVSQTPSNKVTEKGKYVELRCDPISGHTALYWYRQSLGQGPEFLIYFQGTGAADDSGLPNDRFFAVRPEGSVSTLKIQRTERGDSAVYLCASSPDVIDPLGVTDTQYFGPGTRLTVL.

The chain couples TRBV29-1 to TRBJ2-7; D might be TRBD1 (5 bases). CDR3 length: 13 residues. V lost 4 bases to trimming and J lost 0 bases, with 10 bases between them. The germline gives CDR1 SQVTM, CDR2 ANQGSEA. CDR3 nucleotides: TGCAGCGTTGGGGGCAGAAGCTCCTACGAGCAGTACTTC. Encoded protein: CSVGGRSSYEQYF.

The sample holds one count of this clone. The rearrangement uses TRBV29-1 and TRBJ2-3; D possibly corresponds to TRBD1 (6 bases). Per germline, CDR1 SQVTM and CDR2 ANQGSEA. Trimming removed 7 bases at V and 3 bases at J, with 14 bases between. The CDR3 contains 13 residues. CDR3 protein: CSAGLRGTDTQYF. The CDR3 coding sequence is TGCAGCGCCGGCCTGAGGGGGACAGATACGCAGTATTTT.

This rearrangement joins TRBV5-4 to TRBJ2-7; the match to TRBD2 covers 8 bases. The CDR3 length is 15 residues. The junction had 10 bases not matched to a gene; V was cut back by 4 bases and J by 4 bases. CDR1 SGHNT and CDR2 YYREEE come from the germline V gene (reference sequence). For the CDR3, the DNA is TGTGCCAGCAGCCCGGGAGGGCAGGGATTTTACGAGCAGTACTTC. It encodes CASSPGGQGFYEQYF.

The chain recombines TRBV5-6 with TRBJ1-6, with D perhaps matching TRBD1 (5 bases). Per the germline V gene, CDR1 is SGHDT and CDR2 is YYEEEE. The CDR3 spans 17 residues. V lost 3 bases and J lost 3, with 16 bases in between. The CDR3 DNA reads as TGTGCCAGCAGCTCGCCAACGGGTACAGGCTATAATTCACCCCTCCACTTT. It translates to CASSSPTGTGYNSPLHF.

In the case of this clone: Mismatch with germline at one junction end may stem from a read error. The chain carries TRBV7-9 and TRBJ1-5; 9 bases align to TRBD1. CDR3 length equals 13 residues. Germline V gene sequence: CDR1 SEHNR, CDR2 FQNEAQ (reference sequence). The CDR3 protein is CASSRSPGQGLYF. CDR3 sequence (DNA): TGTGCCAGCAGCCGAAGTCCGGGACAGGGTCTGTATTTT.

The chain has TRBV6-1 and TRBJ2-5, with D hard to call. The CDR3 consists of 14 residues. V dropped 2 bases and J dropped 5 bases, with 12 bases sitting between them. CDR1 is MNHNS, CDR2 SASEGT, per germline. The CDR3 sequence: CASSESRGRETQYF. Here the CDR3 DNA reads TGTGCCAGCAGTGAAAGTCGCGGCCGGGAGACCCAGTACTTC.

The chain joins TRBV10-3 to TRBJ2-4; the D gene could be TRBD1 or TRBD2 (5 bases each). The ends were cut back, 0 bases at V and 1 base at J, with 10 bases in the middle. Germline values: CDR1 ENHRY, CDR2 SYGVKD. The CDR3 runs 16 residues. The CDR3 region has the DNA TGTGCCATCAGTGAGTCGGAAGGGGAGGCCAAAAACATTCAGTACTTC. This encodes CAISESEGEAKNIQYF.

CDR3 sequence (DNA): TGTGCCAGCAGTGAGCCAGGGGAACGGAACACCATATATTTT. Translating gives CASSEPGERNTIYF. This chain uses TRBV2 with TRBJ1-3; D is perhaps TRBD1 (6 bases). V lost 3 bases to trimming and J lost 7 bases, with 13 bases between them. This CDR3 spans 14 amino acids. Germline values: CDR1 SNHLY, CDR2 FYNNEI.